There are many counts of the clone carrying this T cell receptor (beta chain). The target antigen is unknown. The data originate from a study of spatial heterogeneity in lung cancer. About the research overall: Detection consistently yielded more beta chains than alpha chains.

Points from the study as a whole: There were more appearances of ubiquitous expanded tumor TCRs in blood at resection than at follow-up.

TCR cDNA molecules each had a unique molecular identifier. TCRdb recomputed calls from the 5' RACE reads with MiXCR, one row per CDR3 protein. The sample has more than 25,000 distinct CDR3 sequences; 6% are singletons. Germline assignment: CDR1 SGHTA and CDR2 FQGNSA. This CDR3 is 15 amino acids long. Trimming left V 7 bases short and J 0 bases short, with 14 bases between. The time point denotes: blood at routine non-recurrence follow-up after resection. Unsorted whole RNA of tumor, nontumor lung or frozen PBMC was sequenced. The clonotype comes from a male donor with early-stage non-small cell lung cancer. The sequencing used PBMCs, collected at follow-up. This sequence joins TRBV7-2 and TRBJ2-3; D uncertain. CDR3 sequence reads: CASIIWDSSTDTQYF. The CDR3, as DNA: TGTGCCAGCATTATTTGGGATTCTAGCACAGATACGCAGTATTTT.